This T cell receptor beta chain was obtained from a study of T cells in Graves' hyperthyroidism and ophthalmopathy. The TCR beta CDR3 regions underwent amplification using RNA transcripts as the source. First-round RT-PCR targeting the TCR CDR3 was performed with the HTBI primer set. Via MiXCR, TCRdb re-called the multiplex PCR reads, giving one row per CDR3 protein. The sample yields roughly 300,000 distinct CDR3 sequences, 14% seen once. This CDR3 region has 16 residues. V dropped 3 bases and J dropped 6; count of bases not matched to a gene: 13. Germline assignment: CDR1 LGHNA and CDR2 YNFKEQ. Specimen: blood. This clonotype was sampled from a woman in her twenties or thirties with Graves' hyperthyroidism. This chain links TRBV4-2 with TRBJ2-5; 7 bases are a match to TRBD2. For the CDR3, the DNA is TGTGCCAGCAGCCACCCTAGCGGAGGAGGAGGGAAGACCCAGTACTTC. Amino acids: CASSHPSGGGGKTQYF.